This T cell receptor beta chain emerged from a study of beta chain features in type 1 diabetes. The wider study: Across all samples, some 110 million sorted cells were examined.

In this sample, this clone turned up a few times. The target antigen is unknown. All of the isolated RNA was reverse transcribed, so expressed TCRB transcripts were sequenced. Clones were read by immunoSEQ multiplex PCR, and TCRdb kept only the in-frame ones, dropping some. The sample has approximately 200,000 clones; over 8.5% are singletons. Findings and limits, study-wide: No resolution was reached here on whether HLA type influences TCRB rearrangement. All four CD4+ subsets of Type 1 diabetes patients contained TCRB CDR3s that were moderately but significantly shorter. Short templates might get an advantage during PCR, and this would be equal in patients and controls.

This sequence was found in a woman aged 18-29 years in good health. Sample: naive CD4+ T cells from blood.

CDR3 DNA sequence: TGTGCCAGCAGTTTACCCCATACAGAGCAGTACTTC. It encodes CASSLPHTEQYF. This chain joins TRBV28 and TRBJ2-7; D is ambiguous. CDR1 is MDHEN and CDR2 is SYDVKM in the germline V gene. The V gene lost 2 bases and the J gene lost 7 bases, with 9 bases spanning the gap. This CDR3 contains 12 residues.